Listed here is a single TCR beta chain. This sample was taken from a study of blood T cell repertoires in COVID-19. The trim removed 1 base at V and 4 bases at J, leaving 5 bases unmatched. This CDR3 is built from 15 residues. The germline V gene encodes CDR1 SNHLY and CDR2 FYNNEI. The method was immunoSEQ multiplex PCR; TCRdb's version includes in-frame clones alone and lacks a portion of them. The data hold more than 300,000 clones, with 70% to 90% observed a single time. The sample comprised PBMCs or T cells enriched from blood (not recorded which). The chain couples TRBV2 to TRBJ2-5, with 8 bases lining up with TRBD1. This TCR was recovered from a young woman who had recovered from COVID-19. The CDR3 bases are TGTGCCAGCAGTGAAGGGGACAGGTCGACAGAGACCCAGTACTTC. Its translation: CASSEGDRSTETQYF.